This T cell receptor beta chain was identified in a study of T cell responses to AZD1222 COVID-19 vaccine. Overall study: Pooling of second doses given at about 4 or about 12 weeks was done.

Regarding the study as a whole: A rise in Spike-specific TCR breadth and depth followed two AZD1222 doses. Donors were mostly white British, more females; clonal diversity possibly underestimated. Epitopes outside B.1.351 and B.1.1.7 mutated regions reportedly drew nearly half of spike TCRs.

Assay: immunoSEQ multiplex PCR; the TCRdb copy retains only in-frame clones and omits some. Altogether over 110,000 clones are present, roughly 90% being singletons, with the ten largest covering about 6%. The CDR3 has 15 amino acids. CDR1 is SGHDT and CDR2 is YYEEEE in the germline V gene. Trimming took 4 bases from V and 3 from J; bases not matched to a gene: 7. Notes on this clone: The antigen remains unidentified.

This clonotype was sampled from an adult in good health. The specimen comprised peripheral blood, sampled on day 0 of AZD1222 vaccination. This sequence joins TRBV5-6 and TRBJ1-5; 7 bases fit TRBD1. Here the CDR3 reads CASSRFGTDNQPQHF. For the CDR3, the DNA is TGTGCCAGCAGCCGATTCGGGACAGACAATCAGCCCCAGCATTTT.